The 2 T cell receptor beta chains in this list originate from one sample, sequenced in a study of blood T cells in healthy people across ages. A J-beta primer mix and a sample-barcoded 5' primer were used in a second PCR of roughly 6 to 12 cycles. TCRdb processed the 5' RACE reads anew with MiXCR; each CDR3 protein has one entry. Here the sample spans about a million distinct CDR3 sequences, approximately 49% being singletons. The specimen sequenced was blood. The receptor source for this set is a man aged 25-45 years in good health.

In this sample, this clonotype turned up many times. The chain couples TRBV28 to TRBJ1-2; 7 bases agree with TRBD1. The CDR3 is 17 amino acids. The germline V gene encodes CDR1 MDHEN and CDR2 SYDVKM. After removal of 6 bases from V and 0 bases from J, the junction contained 13 bases not matched to a gene. Written as DNA, the CDR3 is TGTGCCAGCAGCGTAACTAACAGGGGTCGGTCTAACTATGGCTACACCTTC. It translates to CASSVTNRGRSNYGYTF.

V gene TRBV6-5 combines with J gene TRBJ1-5; maybe TRBD1 (6 bases). The V end was cut by 6 bases, the J end by 4 bases, with 13 bases between. Germline V CDR1 and CDR2: MNHEY, SVGAGI. This CDR3 comprises 14 residues. CDR3 in DNA: TGTGCCAGCAGCTGGGGAGGGGGAAATCAGCCCCAGCATTTT. Encoded protein: CASSWGGGNQPQHF.